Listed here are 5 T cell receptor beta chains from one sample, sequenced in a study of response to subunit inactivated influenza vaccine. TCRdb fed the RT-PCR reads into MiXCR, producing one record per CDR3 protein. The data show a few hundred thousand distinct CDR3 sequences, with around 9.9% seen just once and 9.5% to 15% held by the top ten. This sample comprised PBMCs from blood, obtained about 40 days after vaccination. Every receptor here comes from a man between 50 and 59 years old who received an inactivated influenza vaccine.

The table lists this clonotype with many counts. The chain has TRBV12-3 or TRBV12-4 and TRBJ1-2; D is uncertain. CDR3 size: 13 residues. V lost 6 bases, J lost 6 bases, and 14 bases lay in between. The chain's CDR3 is CASRSIGLNGYTF. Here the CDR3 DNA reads TGTGCCAGCAGGTCGATTGGACTTAATGGCTACACCTTC.

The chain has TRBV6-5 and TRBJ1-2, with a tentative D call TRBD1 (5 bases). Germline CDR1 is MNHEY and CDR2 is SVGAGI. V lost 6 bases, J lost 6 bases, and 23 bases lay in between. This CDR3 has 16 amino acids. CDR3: CASSITPTGDIDGYTF. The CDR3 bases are TGTGCCAGCAGCATTACTCCAACAGGCGATATTGATGGCTACACCTTC.

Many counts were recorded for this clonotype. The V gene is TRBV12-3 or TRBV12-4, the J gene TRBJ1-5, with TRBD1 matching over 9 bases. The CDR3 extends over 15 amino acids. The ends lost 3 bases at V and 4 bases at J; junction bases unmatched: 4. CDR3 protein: CASSFPGTGNQPQHF. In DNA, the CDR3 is TGTGCCAGCAGTTTCCCCGGGACAGGGAATCAGCCCCAGCATTTT.

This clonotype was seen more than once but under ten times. This chain's CDR3 is CASSLVQGSEKLFF. DNA for the CDR3: TGTGCCAGCAGTTTAGTACAGGGTTCTGAAAAACTGTTTTTT. The chain has TRBV12-3 or TRBV12-4 and TRBJ1-4; a weak D match, TRBD1 (6 bases). The CDR3 has 14 residues. V lost 1 base and J lost 7, with 10 bases in between.

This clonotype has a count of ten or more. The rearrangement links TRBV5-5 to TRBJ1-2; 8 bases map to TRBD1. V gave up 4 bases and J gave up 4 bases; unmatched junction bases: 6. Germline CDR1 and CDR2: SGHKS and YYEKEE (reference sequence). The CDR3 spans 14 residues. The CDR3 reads CASSVTGTGYGYTF. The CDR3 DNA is TGTGCCAGCAGCGTAACCGGGACAGGCTATGGCTACACCTTC.